Each of the 5 T cell receptor beta chains below was sequenced from the same sample in a study of neoadjuvant nivolumab and ipilimumab in lung cancer. Profiled with immunoSEQ multiplex PCR; TCRdb holds only in-frame clones, not every one. The sample carries 8,500 to 10,000 clones, roughly four fifths recorded once. This specimen consisted of tumor tissue, obtained after neoadjuvant nivolumab, alone or with ipilimumab, at or shortly before surgery. The receptors originated from an adult with non-small cell lung cancer. Some clones in this sample may be carry-over from other donors' samples.

The rearrangement uses TRBV6-6 and TRBJ2-2; D may correspond to TRBD1 or TRBD2 (5 bases each). CDR3 length equals 14 residues. V was trimmed by 5 bases and J by 5 bases, leaving 12 bases between them. Per germline, CDR1 MNHNY and CDR2 SVGAGI (reference sequence). CDR3 amino acids: CASSGGLVTGELFF. The CDR3 DNA is TGTGCCAGCAGTGGGGGATTGGTTACCGGGGAGCTGTTTTTT.

The rearrangement uses TRBV6-5 and TRBJ1-2; TRBD1 matches at 7 bases. V shed 6 bases and J 3 bases; nucleotides not matched to a gene: 7. Germline values: CDR1 MNHEY, CDR2 SVGAGI. This CDR3 region has 14 residues. The CDR3 spells CASRPGTAHYGYTF. The CDR3 DNA is TGTGCCAGCAGACCTGGGACAGCTCACTATGGCTACACCTTC.

V and J are TRBV7-6 and TRBJ1-1; D is unclear. The germline V gene encodes CDR1 SGHVS and CDR2 FNYEAQ. The CDR3 extends over 14 amino acids. V was pared by 5 bases and J by 2 bases, with 12 bases between. CDR3 DNA: TGTGCCAGCAGCAGGGAGAGATATAACACTGAAGCTTTCTTT. Translated: CASSRERYNTEAFF.

The V call is TRBV29-1, the J call TRBJ1-1; tentatively, D is TRBD1 (5 bases). Trimming shortened V by 4 bases and J by 4 bases, and 19 bases separated the two germline ends. CDR1 is SQVTM and CDR2 is ANQGSEA in the germline V gene. CDR3 size: 15 residues. The CDR3 spells CSVGDRIPLGTEAFF. The CDR3 nucleotides read TGCAGCGTTGGGGACCGAATACCTTTGGGCACTGAAGCTTTCTTT.

This rearrangement joins TRBV15 to TRBJ1-1; D gene uncertain. The germline V gene has CDR1 LNHNV and CDR2 YYDKDF (reference sequence). The V and J ends lost 0 bases and 7 bases respectively, with 12 bases between them. This CDR3 comprises 14 residues. This CDR3 reads CATSRDDSEDEAFF. DNA of the CDR3: TGTGCCACCAGCAGAGATGATTCCGAAGATGAAGCTTTCTTT.